This TCR beta chain was recovered during a study of blood T cell repertoires in COVID-19. This clone was detected only once. Here immunoSEQ multiplex PCR was the method, and the copy in TCRdb shows in-frame clones only, minus some. The table includes 230,000 or so clones, just over 85% detected once. The CDR3 is 12 residues long. Per germline, CDR1 SQVTM and CDR2 ANQGSEA. The trim removed 6 bases at V and 5 bases at J, leaving 3 bases unmatched. This TCR was recovered from a woman between 45 and 65 years old with acute COVID-19. The J gene is TRBJ1-5, the V gene TRBV29-1; 8 nucleotides match TRBD1. Input material: PBMCs or T cells enriched from blood (not recorded which). The CDR3 spells CSVQQGDQPQHF. The DNA of the CDR3 is TGCAGCGTGCAACAGGGGGATCAGCCCCAGCATTTT. The complete variable domain, with remaining parts taken from reference TRBV29-1 and TRBJ1-5, reads SAVISQKPSRDICQRGTSLTIQCQVDSQVTMMFWYRQQPGQSLTLIATANQGSEATYESGFVIDKFPISRPNLTFSTLTVSNMSPEDSSIYLCSVQQGDQPQHFGDGTRLSIL.